The next 18 T cell receptor beta chains were all read from a single sample in a study of CD8 T cells in ankylosing spondylitis. Which antigens these TCRs recognize remains unknown. Study-wide results and caveats: Roughly eight highly homologous variants formed a TCR beta motif that appeared characteristic of ankylosing spondylitis blood.

TCRdb itself ran the 5' RACE reads through MiXCR, one entry per CDR3 protein. The sample yields around 440,000 distinct CDR3 sequences, roughly a sixth seen once. Sequenced material: blood, either unsorted or a sorted T cell fraction (not recorded which). Receptor source: a male donor with ankylosing spondylitis.

This clonotype was counted a few times. J is TRBJ1-6 and V is TRBV2, with D maybe TRBD1 (5 bases). Germline loops: CDR1 SNHLY, CDR2 FYNNEI. V was cut by 7 bases and J by 6 bases, with 16 bases left in between. CDR3 length: 15 amino acids. This CDR3 reads CASTQGTNANSPLHF. The CDR3 DNA reads as TGTGCCAGCACCCAAGGGACGAACGCTAATTCACCCCTCCACTTT. The full variable domain, its missing parts supplied by reference TRBV2 and TRBJ1-6, is EPEVTQTPSHQVTQMGQEVILRCVPISNHLYFYWYRQILGQKVEFLVSFYNNEISEKSEIFDDQFSVERPDGSNFTLKIRSTKLEDSAMYFCASTQGTNANSPLHFGNGTRLTVT.

The V and J genes are TRBV30 and TRBJ1-3; D gene ambiguous. Germline CDR1 is GTSNPN and CDR2 is SVGIG (reference sequence). The CDR3 runs 15 residues. V lost 0 bases and J lost 4, with 13 bases in between. The CDR3, as DNA: TGTGCCTGGAGTGTGGAACTTTACGGGGGAAACACCATATATTTT. Its translation is CAWSVELYGGNTIYF.

The chain links TRBV9 to TRBJ2-3, with unresolved D. This CDR3 spans 14 amino acids. V gave up 3 bases and J gave up 6 bases, with 14 bases separating them. Germline assignment: CDR1 SGDLS and CDR2 YYNGEE. The chain's CDR3 is CASSGGSVYDTQYF. For the CDR3, the DNA is TGTGCCAGCAGCGGAGGCTCAGTCTACGATACGCAGTATTTT.

This chain uses TRBV5-1 with TRBJ2-5; tentatively, D is TRBD1 (6 bases). The CDR3 length is 14 residues. V was trimmed by 5 bases and J by 0 bases, leaving 11 bases between them. Looked up from germline, CDR1 is SGHRS and CDR2 is YFSETQ. CDR3 loop: CASRTRTDQETQYF. The CDR3 DNA follows: TGCGCCAGCAGAACACGGACAGACCAAGAGACCCAGTACTTC.

The chain carries TRBV12-5 and TRBJ1-5; D remains unclear. V was trimmed by 6 bases and J by 0 bases, leaving 18 bases between them. This CDR3 has 17 amino acids. The germline V gene encodes CDR1 LGHNT and CDR2 FRNRAP. The CDR3 region has the DNA TGTGCTAGTGGCCCTCTCCGGGCCCCGCCTAGCAATCAGCCCCAGCATTTT. It translates to CASGPLRAPPSNQPQHF.

This clonotype was counted between two and nine times. The chain carries TRBV4-1 and TRBJ1-1; 8 positions agree with TRBD1. V gave up 1 base and J gave up 4 bases; unmatched junction bases: 8. Germline V gene sequence: CDR1 MGHRA, CDR2 YSYEKL. The CDR3 sequence is 16 residues long. CDR3 protein: CASSQVGQGASTEAFF. Here the CDR3 DNA reads TGCGCCAGCAGCCAAGTCGGGCAGGGGGCGAGCACTGAAGCTTTCTTT.

The V and J genes are TRBV20-1 and TRBJ2-7, with 12 bases aligning to TRBD2. Germline loops: CDR1 DFQATT, CDR2 SNEGSKA (reference sequence). The CDR3 extends over 15 amino acids. V was pared by 7 bases and J by 0 bases, with 7 bases of the junction left unmatched. The CDR3 nucleotides read TGCAGTGTACCCCAGACTAGCGGGAGCTCCTACGAGCAGTACTTC. Translated: CSVPQTSGSSYEQYF.

The J gene is TRBJ2-7, the V gene TRBV18, with D uncertain. With 2 bases removed from V and 1 base from J, the gap between germline ends came to 6 bases. Germline loops: CDR1 KGHSH, CDR2 LQKENI. The CDR3 extends over 13 amino acids. The CDR3 protein is CASSPIRSYEQYF. CDR3 nucleotides: TGTGCCAGCTCACCAATACGGTCCTACGAGCAGTACTTC.

This clonotype was picked up many times. V gene TRBV5-1 combines with J gene TRBJ2-7; D gene ambiguous. This CDR3 has 15 amino acids. The V gene lost 4 bases and the J gene lost 3 bases, with 17 bases spanning the gap. Germline V gives CDR1 SGHRS, CDR2 YFSETQ. The CDR3 nucleotides are TGCGCCAGCAGCCCCATGGGGTCAGGTGACTACGAGCAGTACTTC. Protein: CASSPMGSGDYEQYF.

This clonotype has only a few counts. CDR3 coding DNA: TGCAGTGCTAGCCAGGGGTCGGCTAATGAAAAACTGTTTTTT. Translation gives CSASQGSANEKLFF. The gene calls are TRBV20-1 and TRBJ1-4, with D perhaps matching TRBD1 (6 bases). Germline lookup yields CDR1 DFQATT and CDR2 SNEGSKA (reference sequence). The V end lost 3 bases, the J end lost 3 bases, and 11 bases lay between the germline ends. The CDR3 has 14 residues.

J is TRBJ1-5 and V is TRBV6-2 or TRBV6-3, with D tentatively TRBD1 (6 bases). V was pared by 5 bases and J by 1 base, with 18 bases between. Germline values: CDR1 MNHEY, CDR2 SVGEGT. CDR3 length equals 17 residues. The CDR3 DNA reads as TGTGCCAGCAGTAAACCGCCGGGGCAGGGGAGCAATCAGCCCCAGCATTTT. Translated: CASSKPPGQGSNQPQHF.

This clonotype was counted only a few times. This rearrangement joins TRBV5-1 to TRBJ2-3; D gene unclear. CDR1 is SGHRS, CDR2 YFSETQ, per germline. V was pared by 0 bases and J by 4 bases, with 12 bases between. The CDR3 sequence is 15 residues long. The CDR3, as DNA: TGCGCCAGCAGCTTGGGGGCTAGTTTGGCAGATACGCAGTATTTT. It is translated as CASSLGASLADTQYF.

The chain links TRBV7-9 to TRBJ2-1; 8 positions agree with TRBD2. Germline CDR1 and CDR2: SEHNR and FQNEAQ (reference sequence). The CDR3 is 14 residues long. Trimming at V came to 0 bases and at J to 10 bases, leaving 5 bases not matched to a gene. Here the CDR3 DNA reads TGTGCCAGCAGCTTAGCTGGAGCGGGAGTGGAGCAGTTCTTC. Translating gives CASSLAGAGVEQFF.

The chain recombines TRBV20-1 with TRBJ1-1; TRBD1 is a possible D gene (6 bases). The CDR3 covers 13 residues. Germline V gene data show CDR1 as DFQATT and CDR2 as SNEGSKA (reference sequence). Between the trimmed V and J ends, which lost 6 bases and 6 bases, there was a span of 17 bases. The CDR3 region is CSAKTISGAEAFF. In nucleotides, the CDR3 is TGCAGTGCAAAAACTATATCAGGGGCTGAAGCTTTCTTT.

This clonotype was seen once. The chain links TRBV11-1 to TRBJ2-5; D not certain. The germline CDR1 and CDR2 sequences are SGHAT and FQDESV (reference sequence). The CDR3 has 16 residues. Trimming removed 3 bases from V and 5 bases from J, with 19 bases in between. CDR3 bases: TGTGCCAGCAGCTTCGAAGCGACCCCAAGATCGGAGACCCAGTACTTC. This sequence encodes CASSFEATPRSETQYF.

This clonotype came up a few times. V and J are TRBV20-1 and TRBJ1-1, with 7 bases fitting TRBD1. Germline values: CDR1 DFQATT, CDR2 SNEGSKA (reference sequence). The V segment lost 6 bases and the J segment 11 bases; nucleotides outside the gene matches: 15. The CDR3 spans 13 residues. The CDR3 here is CSAATGTASWAFF. In nucleotides, the CDR3 is TGCAGTGCCGCGACCGGGACAGCGAGTTGGGCTTTCTTT.

This clonotype appeared a few times. The V and J genes are TRBV27 and TRBJ2-1; TRBD1 is a possible D gene (6 bases). This CDR3 contains 17 residues. V was pared by 7 bases and J by 1 base, with 20 bases between. From germline, CDR1 is MNHEY and CDR2 SMNVEV (reference sequence). CDR3 sequence (DNA): TGTGCCAGCACGCAACTAACAGGGTTCTCTTCCTACAATGAGCAGTTCTTC. Protein sequence: CASTQLTGFSSYNEQFF.

J is TRBJ1-2 and V is TRBV6-1; 10 bases agree with TRBD1. The CDR3 length is 13 residues. CDR1 is MNHNS, CDR2 SASEGT, per germline. V shed 6 bases and J 8 bases; nucleotides not matched to a gene: 6. The CDR3 loop is CASRETGGGGYTF. In DNA form, the CDR3 reads TGTGCCAGCAGAGAGACAGGGGGCGGCGGCTACACCTTC.